The 26 T cell receptor beta chains below all came from one sample that was sequenced in a study of blood T cell repertoires in COVID-19. The table came from immunoSEQ multiplex PCR; TCRdb's copy has only in-frame clones and leaves some out. The profile shows a few hundred thousand clones, about 85% of them singletons. Material: peripheral blood. These receptor sequences come from a man aged 18-30 years with active or convalescent COVID-19.

The rearrangement joins TRBV18 to TRBJ1-6, with a tentative D call TRBD1 (5 bases). The CDR3 runs 15 residues. CDR1 and CDR2 from the germline V gene are KGHSH and LQKENI. The V gene lost 3 bases and the J gene lost 5 bases, with 11 bases spanning the gap. The CDR3 bases are TGTGCCAGCTCACCGGCGGGGCTCGATAATTCACCCCTCCACTTT. This codes for CASSPAGLDNSPLHF.

This sequence joins TRBV7-2 and TRBJ1-5; possibly TRBD1 for D (5 bases). Trimming removed 2 bases at V and 1 base at J, with 18 bases between. The V gene's germline CDR1 is SGHTA and CDR2 FQGNSA. This CDR3 has 18 amino acids. The DNA for the CDR3 is TGTGCCAGCAGCTTATTCCCCAGGGTCGGGAGAAGCAATCAGCCCCAGCATTTT. Its translation is CASSLFPRVGRSNQPQHF.

The chain links TRBV19 to TRBJ2-3; the D gene is possibly TRBD2 (5 bases). The V end lost 2 bases, the J end lost 6 bases, and 15 bases lay between the germline ends. The CDR3 is 15 amino acids. Germline CDR1 reads LNHDA; CDR2 reads SQIVND (reference sequence). The CDR3 DNA is TGTGCCAGTAGTATATATGGGAGCCTCAAGGATACGCAGTATTTT. It is translated as CASSIYGSLKDTQYF.

The DNA of the CDR3 is TGCGCCAGCAGCCAAGGGGACAGGGACCACCGAGAGACCCAGTACTTC. Protein sequence: CASSQGDRDHRETQYF. The genes are TRBV4-3 and TRBJ2-5; 9 positions agree with TRBD1. The CDR3 totals 16 residues. In germline, CDR1 is LGHNA, CDR2 YSLEER. The V segment lost 1 base and the J segment 4 bases; nucleotides outside the gene matches: 7.

The chain recombines TRBV9 with TRBJ2-1; D gene unclear. Trimming removed 3 bases at V and 6 bases at J, with 10 bases between. Germline CDR1 and CDR2: SGDLS and YYNGEE. The CDR3 contains 13 residues. The CDR3, as DNA: TGTGCCAGCAGCGGGCCTAGTATCAATGAGCAGTTCTTC. Protein product: CASSGPSINEQFF.

Here the CDR3 DNA reads TGTGCCAGCAGTCACGGACAGGGCAATCAGCCCCAGCATTTT. As protein: CASSHGQGNQPQHF. The chain carries TRBV6-5 and TRBJ1-5; 7 bases agree with TRBD1. This CDR3 has 14 amino acids. Per germline, CDR1 MNHEY and CDR2 SVGAGI. The J segment lost 2 bases and the V segment lost 5 bases, leaving 3 bases of the junction unmatched.

The CDR3, as DNA: TGCAGTGCCCCATCAGATACGCAGTATTTT. Protein sequence: CSAPSDTQYF. The chain links TRBV20-1 to TRBJ2-3, with D uncertain. V was trimmed by 6 bases and J by 4 bases, leaving 5 bases between them. CDR1 and CDR2 from the germline V gene are DFQATT and SNEGSKA (reference sequence). CDR3 size: 10 residues.

The chain combines TRBV18 with TRBJ2-3; TRBD1 aligns across 7 bases. The CDR3 runs to 12 residues. V lost 3 bases to trimming and J lost 9 bases; unmatched junction nucleotides: 3. CDR1 is KGHSH, CDR2 LQKENI, per germline. The CDR3 loop reads CASSPSTGTQYF. CDR3 bases: TGTGCCAGCTCACCTTCGACAGGGACGCAGTATTTT.

The chain has TRBV4-2 and TRBJ2-1; 15 bases align to TRBD2. Unmatched junction bases numbered 4, after V lost 4 bases and J lost 0 bases. Germline V CDR1 and CDR2: LGHNA, YNFKEQ. CDR3 size: 18 residues. CDR3 coding DNA: TGTGCCAGCAGCCCCGGACTAGCGGGAGGGAGCTCCTACAATGAGCAGTTCTTC. Residues: CASSPGLAGGSSYNEQFF.

The chain couples TRBV9 to TRBJ1-5; D unclear. V gave up 2 bases and J gave up 6 bases, with 9 bases separating them. CDR3 length: 13 residues. The germline gives CDR1 SGDLS, CDR2 YYNGEE. CDR3: CASSVGVSQPQHF. For the CDR3, the DNA is TGTGCCAGCAGCGTCGGAGTCAGTCAGCCCCAGCATTTT.

This chain uses TRBV24-1 with TRBJ1-2; D ambiguous. From germline, CDR1 is KGHDR and CDR2 SFDVKD. Trimming cost V 6 bases and J 0 bases, with 7 bases left between them. The CDR3 totals 13 residues. CDR3 protein: CATSRTANYGYTF. DNA of the CDR3: TGTGCCACCAGTCGAACAGCTAACTATGGCTACACCTTC.

This clone was recorded only once. This chain joins TRBV6-6 and TRBJ1-2; possible D gene TRBD1, 5 bases. The CDR3 loop spans 15 amino acids. CDR1 is MNHNY, CDR2 SVGAGI, per germline (reference sequence). V dropped 7 bases and J dropped 0 bases, with 15 bases sitting between them. CDR3 in amino acids: CASTPWGTSNYGYTF. In nucleotides, the CDR3 is TGTGCCAGCACCCCTTGGGGGACTTCTAACTATGGCTACACCTTC.

V is TRBV27 and J is TRBJ2-5; D perhaps matches TRBD2 (6 bases). CDR3 length: 15 amino acids. Germline CDR1 is MNHEY and CDR2 is SMNVEV (reference sequence). V was trimmed by 6 bases and J by 1 base, leaving 15 bases between them. Here the CDR3 reads CASSPRLVLQETQYF. In nucleotides, the CDR3 is TGTGCCAGCAGCCCCCGACTAGTGCTCCAAGAGACCCAGTACTTC.

The table lists this clone with a count of one. The chain links TRBV7-9 to TRBJ2-1, with 11 bases that match TRBD2. The CDR3 is 14 residues long. The trim removed 6 bases at V and 8 bases at J, leaving 6 bases unmatched. Germline V lookup: CDR1 SEHNR, CDR2 FQNEAQ (reference sequence). This CDR3 is CASRTSGSGHEQFF. The CDR3 bases are TGTGCCAGCAGAACTAGCGGGAGTGGGCATGAGCAGTTCTTC. The full variable domain, rest sourced from reference TRBV7-9 and TRBJ2-1, is DTGVSQNPRHKITKRGQNVTFRCDPISEHNRLYWYRQTLGQGPEFLTYFQNEAQLEKSRLLSDRFSAERPKGSFSTLEIQRTEQGDSAMYLCASRTSGSGHEQFFGPGTRLTVL.

The chain carries TRBV7-9 and TRBJ1-2; TRBD1 matches at 12 bases. Germline CDR1 reads SEHNR; CDR2 reads FQNEAQ (reference sequence). V shed 5 bases, J shed 5 bases, and the junction held 6 bases outside the gene matches. This CDR3 contains 15 residues. The DNA of the CDR3 is TGTGCCAGCAGCCCGGGACAGGGGGCGTATTATGGCTACACCTTC. Translated, it gives CASSPGQGAYYGYTF.

This chain links TRBV30 with TRBJ1-5; no clear D gene. The CDR3 extends over 13 amino acids. Germline CDR1 and CDR2: GTSNPN and SVGIG (reference sequence). The V end lost 2 bases, the J end lost 3 bases, and 8 bases lay between the germline ends. The CDR3 region is CAWSPLNNQPQHF. The CDR3 nucleotides are TGTGCCTGGAGTCCCCTTAACAATCAGCCCCAGCATTTT.

The chain combines TRBV7-9 with TRBJ1-3, with D possibly TRBD1 on 6 matching bases. Per germline, CDR1 SEHNR and CDR2 FQNEAQ (reference sequence). The length of the CDR3 is 13 residues. Trimming took 4 bases from V and 4 from J, leaving 8 bases between them. The CDR3 loop reads CASSSGAGNTIYF. The DNA for the CDR3 is TGTGCCAGCAGCTCAGGGGCGGGAAACACCATATATTTT.

This rearrangement joins TRBV19 to TRBJ1-2, with 8 bases fitting TRBD1. Germline trimming cut 3 bases from V and 6 bases from J; bases unmatched to any gene: 15. Germline CDR1 is LNHDA and CDR2 is SQIVND (reference sequence). This CDR3 is 17 amino acids long. The CDR3 DNA follows: TGTGCCAGTAGTATCTCGGGGACAGGCCGCAGAAATCATGGCTACACCTTC. Amino acid sequence: CASSISGTGRRNHGYTF.

This sequence joins TRBV29-1 and TRBJ1-1; a possible D gene is TRBD1 (5 bases). CDR1 is SQVTM and CDR2 is ANQGSEA in the germline V gene. This CDR3 is built from 13 residues. V lost 6 bases and J lost 0, with 11 bases in between. CDR3 amino acids: CSVSQALNTEAFF. The DNA of the CDR3 is TGCAGCGTCTCACAGGCGTTGAACACTGAAGCTTTCTTT.

The chain has TRBV6-2 or TRBV6-3 and TRBJ2-7; D gene unclear. The CDR3 spans 15 residues. Trimming removed 2 bases at V and 0 bases at J, with 11 bases between. In germline, CDR1 is MNHEY, CDR2 SVGEGT. The CDR3 bases are TGTGCCAGCAGTTACAGAGTCCCAGGCTCCTACGAGCAGTACTTC. Amino acids: CASSYRVPGSYEQYF.

The chain uses TRBV23-1 and TRBJ1-3; TRBD1 aligns across 9 bases. TRBV23-1 is given ORF status, its function remaining uncertain. This CDR3 region has 16 residues. Trimming at V came to 4 bases and at J to 4 bases, leaving 8 bases not matched to a gene. This CDR3 reads CASSLHRDRDGNTIYF. For the CDR3, the DNA is TGCGCCAGCAGTCTGCACCGGGACAGGGACGGAAACACCATATATTTT.

This rearrangement joins TRBV6-5 to TRBJ2-7; possible D gene TRBD2, 6 bases. Germline loops: CDR1 MNHEY, CDR2 SVGAGI. The CDR3 covers 15 residues. V gave up 0 bases and J gave up 1 base, with 10 bases separating them. The CDR3 protein is CASSYSPGTSYEQYF. The CDR3 DNA reads as TGTGCCAGCAGTTACTCTCCAGGGACTTCCTACGAGCAGTACTTC.

The sample holds a few counts of this clone. This sequence joins TRBV12-3 or TRBV12-4 and TRBJ1-2, with 9 bases aligning to TRBD1. This CDR3 region has 13 residues. Trimming took 6 bases from V and 9 from J; bases not matched to a gene: 8. The CDR3 region is CASRRGQGNRYTF. CDR3 nucleotides: TGTGCCAGCAGGCGGGGACAGGGAAACCGCTACACCTTC.

This clone showed up just once. The chain couples TRBV4-3 to TRBJ1-5; a weak D match, TRBD1 (5 bases). The V gene lost 0 bases and the J gene lost 6 bases, with 15 bases spanning the gap. CDR1 is LGHNA and CDR2 is YSLEER in the germline V gene. The CDR3 contains 16 residues. The CDR3 sequence: CASSQDGFQGSQPQHF. The CDR3 region has the DNA TGCGCCAGCAGCCAAGATGGTTTCCAGGGAAGTCAGCCCCAGCATTTT.

The chain couples TRBV5-1 to TRBJ1-1; no clear D. The CDR3 is 16 amino acids. The germline gives CDR1 SGHRS, CDR2 YFSETQ. V was pared by 2 bases and J by 2 bases, with 16 bases between. CDR3 sequence: CASSLLPGGGNTEAFF. CDR3 bases: TGCGCCAGCAGCTTACTTCCCGGAGGAGGAAACACTGAAGCTTTCTTT. The whole variable domain, remainder taken from reference TRBV5-1 and TRBJ1-1, is KAGVTQTPRYLIKTRGQQVTLSCSPISGHRSVSWYQQTPGQGLQFLFEYFSETQRNKGNFPGRFSGRQFSNSRSEMNVSTLELGDSALYLCASSLLPGGGNTEAFFGQGTRLTVV.

The chain has TRBV7-2 and TRBJ2-7, with 7 bases aligning to TRBD1. V lost 5 bases to trimming and J lost 0 bases; unmatched junction nucleotides: 7. Germline V gene data show CDR1 as SGHTA and CDR2 as FQGNSA. The CDR3 has 15 amino acids. The CDR3 sequence is CASSQPRTGSYEQYF. The CDR3 DNA is TGTGCCAGCAGCCAGCCTAGGACAGGCTCCTACGAGCAGTACTTC.